The entry that follows covers one T cell receptor (beta chain) sequence. This sample stems from a study of shared clonotypes between healthy human individuals. Deep level was the assay's run setting. Assay used: immunoSEQ multiplex PCR; TCRdb lists only in-frame clones, some missing. The table lists about 1 million clones, about 76% of them singletons, with around 1.5% in the top ten. This CDR3 spans 13 amino acids. Trimming cost V 8 bases and J 6 bases, with 13 bases left between them. Germline V lookup: CDR1 KGHSH, CDR2 LQKENI. The sample was memory CD4+ T cells sorted from blood. Subset indicated: CD45RA-negative fraction. The chain combines TRBV18 with TRBJ1-4; no firm D call. This TCR came from a man between 18 and 29 years old in good health. The CDR3 nucleotides are TGTGCCAGCGCAACCAGCTCTTATGAAAAACTGTTTTTT. This translates into CASATSSYEKLFF.